The sequence of this T cell receptor (beta chain) was determined in a study of monozygotic twins with inflammatory bowel disease. No DNA is given; TCRdb re-called the 5' RACE reads and lists each CDR3 protein once. Seen in this sample are over 350,000 distinct CDR3 sequences; the ten most common clones hold around 2.6%. In regard to this clonotype: What it binds is not known.

Whole-study results and caveats: Lower TCRbeta diversity (inverse Simpson) was seen in IBD patients than in healthy co-twins. Healthy twins shared more clonotypes with others than IBD patients, most markedly active ones. Discordant twins showed the same repertoire similarity as concordant twins, possibly from limited power.

The sequenced sample was blood. This sequence originates from a human donor with ulcerative colitis or Crohn's disease, or a healthy co-twin of an affected twin (not recorded which).

CDR3 region: CASSTGLSYEQYF. The gene calls are TRBV5-1 and TRBJ2-7; with no DNA, the TCRdb D assignment of TRBD1 cannot be verified. The V gene's germline CDR1 is SGHRS and CDR2 YFSETQ. This CDR3 contains 13 residues.